A selection of T cell receptor beta chains follows, all from one sample in a study of cytomegalovirus exposure and HLA in healthy donors. Profiling relied on immunoSEQ multiplex PCR, and the TCRdb table lists in-frame clones only, not all of them. The sample contains approximately 100,000 clones, more than 70% of which appear only once. The specimen sequenced was PBMCs. All receptors come from a man aged 35-49 years in good health and CMV-seronegative. CDR3s include the opening cysteine and the closing phenylalanine or tryptophan. A D gene is named only where the DNA matches it firmly. Clone size is stated in some rows and not others, as once, few, many or a class when expanded.

D | size | J | V | CDR3 | DNA
NA | NA | TRBJ2-2 | TRBV19 | CATTLGHSNTGELFF | TGTGCCACGACCTTGGGACACTCGAACACCGGGGAGCTGTTTTTT
NA | NA | TRBJ2-1 | TRBV5-3 | CASRVGGADNEQFF | TGTGCCTCAAGGGTGGGGGGGGCCGACAATGAGCAGTTCTTC
NA | NA | TRBJ2-2 | TRBV5-1 | CASSSRGRNTGELFF | TGCGCCAGCAGCTCCAGGGGTCGCAACACCGGGGAGCTGTTTTTT
TRBD1 | few | TRBJ1-6 | TRBV15 | CATSTRDSGNSPLHF | TGTGCCACCAGCACCCGGGACAGCGGTAATTCACCCCTCCACTTT
NA | NA | TRBJ1-3 | TRBV9 | CASSVASGGSGNTIYF | TGTGCCAGCAGCGTAGCTTCCGGTGGCTCTGGAAACACCATATATTTT
NA | NA | TRBJ2-7 | TRBV18 | CASSPPTGPYEQYF | TGTGCCAGCTCACCACCAACAGGGCCCTACGAGCAGTACTTC
TRBD1 | NA | TRBJ1-2 | TRBV19 | CASSRFGQANYGYTF | TGTGCCAGCTCCCGGTTCGGACAGGCTAACTATGGCTACACCTTC
TRBD1 | NA | TRBJ1-1 | TRBV6-5 | CVSTVTGDGTEAFF | TGTGTCAGCACCGTGACAGGGGATGGCACTGAAGCTTTCTTT
TRBD1 | once | TRBJ2-7 | TRBV5-6 | CASSPGTGETKQYF | TGTGCCAGCAGCCCCGGGACAGGGGAAACGAAGCAGTACTTC
TRBD2 | NA | TRBJ2-2 | TRBV4-2 | CASSQAPGGASGELFF | TGTGCCAGCAGCCAAGCTCCCGGGGGGGCGTCCGGGGAGCTGTTTTTT
TRBD2 | NA | TRBJ2-1 | TRBV11-2 | CASSLVVGGYNEQFF | TGTGCCAGCAGCTTAGTGGTGGGAGGGTACAATGAGCAGTTCTTC
TRBD1 | NA | TRBJ1-6 | TRBV5-4 | CASRSGTAVNSPLHF | TGTGCCAGCAGATCCGGGACAGCGGTTAATTCACCCCTCCACTTT
NA | NA | TRBJ1-4 | TRBV2 | CASSEWGVQEKLFF | TGTGCCAGCAGTGAATGGGGGGTTCAGGAAAAACTGTTTTTT
TRBD1 | NA | TRBJ1-6 | TRBV19 | CASSIASGQPNSPLHF | TGTGCCAGTAGTATAGCTTCGGGACAGCCAAATTCACCCCTCCACTTT
TRBD2 | NA | TRBJ2-1 | TRBV28 | CASSVQSGGFNEQFF | TGTGCCAGCAGCGTGCAGAGCGGGGGCTTTAATGAGCAGTTCTTC
NA | NA | TRBJ2-2 | TRBV5-1 | CASSLAGANTGELFF | TGCGCCAGCAGCTTGGCGGGGGCGAACACCGGGGAGCTGTTTTTT
NA | NA | TRBJ1-1 | TRBV19 | CASTRGGTEAFF | TGTGCCAGTACACGGGGTGGCACTGAAGCTTTCTTT
NA | NA | TRBJ2-6 | TRBV4-1 | CASSQERSAGANVLTF | TGCGCCAGCAGCCAAGAAAGATCGGCTGGGGCCAACGTCCTGACTTTC
NA | NA | TRBJ1-3 | TRBV5-1 | CASSTGQPGGGTIYF | TGCGCCAGCAGCACCGGACAGCCGGGGGGGGGCACCATATATTTT
NA | NA | TRBJ1-6 | TRBV7-8 | CASSSLLESSPLHF | TGTGCCAGCAGCTCCCTCCTAGAGAGTTCACCCCTCCACTTT
NA | NA | TRBJ1-1 | TRBV18 | CASSPEGSEAFF | TGTGCCAGCTCACCGGAGGGGTCGGAGGCTTTCTTT
NA | NA | TRBJ2-7 | TRBV29-1 | CSVAGQASSYEQYF | TGCAGCGTTGCAGGGCAGGCTAGCTCCTACGAGCAGTACTTC
TRBD1 | NA | TRBJ2-1 | TRBV11-2 | CASSRRTGVQGNEQFF | TGTGCCAGCAGCCGACGAACAGGGGTTCAAGGCAATGAGCAGTTCTTC
TRBD1 | NA | TRBJ2-4 | TRBV2 | CASSVLQGQATLAKNIQYF | TGTGCCAGCAGTGTTCTACAGGGGCAAGCTACCCTAGCCAAAAACATTCAGTACTTC
TRBD1 | NA | TRBJ1-2 | TRBV7-7 | CASSLVQTPGGSGYTF | TGTGCCAGCAGCTTAGTCCAAACGCCAGGGGGCTCCGGCTACACCTTC
NA | NA | TRBJ2-7 | TRBV5-1 | CASSMQASYEQYF | TGCGCCAGCAGCATGCAGGCCTCCTACGAGCAGTACTTC
NA | once | TRBJ2-5 | TRBV5-1 | CASSSTGSEVWETQYF | TGCGCCAGCAGCTCTACAGGGAGTGAGGTGTGGGAGACCCAGTACTTC
NA | NA | TRBJ2-3 | TRBV7-9 | CASSPPRGAGDTDTQYF | TGTGCCAGCAGCCCCCCCCGGGGGGCGGGGGACACAGATACGCAGTATTTT
TRBD1 | few | TRBJ1-2 | TRBV6-6 | CASRNRGGSDGYTF | TGTGCCAGCAGGAACAGGGGTGGTTCGGATGGCTACACCTTC
NA | NA | TRBJ2-7 | TRBV6-1 | CASSEEAGPSSYEQYF | TGTGCCAGCAGTGAAGAGGCGGGGCCGAGCTCCTACGAGCAGTACTTC
NA | NA | TRBJ1-4 | TRBV2 | CASSERGGTKKLFF | TGTGCCAGCAGTGAAAGGGGGGGAACTAAAAAACTGTTTTTT
TRBD2 | NA | TRBJ2-3 | TRBV18 | CASSPRFSGASTDTQYF | TGTGCCAGCTCACCACGATTTAGCGGGGCAAGCACAGATACGCAGTATTTT
NA | NA | TRBJ2-2 | TRBV18 | CASSARVNTGELFF | TGTGCCAGCTCAGCCCGCGTTAACACCGGGGAGCTGTTTTTT
TRBD1 | few | TRBJ2-7 | TRBV5-1 | CASSLDGTGSSYEQYF | TGCGCCAGCAGCTTGGACGGGACAGGGAGCTCCTACGAGCAGTACTTC
TRBD2 | NA | TRBJ2-7 | TRBV9 | CASSVGLAGAYEQYF | TGTGCCAGCAGTGTAGGACTAGCGGGGGCCTACGAGCAGTACTTC
NA | NA | TRBJ2-7 | TRBV23-1 | CASSPPPDLRMGCYEQYF | TGCGCCAGCAGTCCCCCCCCGGACTTAAGAATGGGTTGCTACGAGCAGTACTTC
TRBD1 | NA | TRBJ1-6 | TRBV7-6 | CASSQGTGGSPLHF | TGTGCCAGCAGCCAAGGGACAGGGGGTTCACCCCTCCACTTT
TRBD2 | NA | TRBJ2-1 | TRBV29-1 | CSAIQGLAGGNEQFF | TGCAGCGCTATCCAGGGGCTAGCGGGGGGTAATGAGCAGTTCTTC
NA | NA | TRBJ1-2 | TRBV11-2 | CASSLGGGGYGYTF | TGTGCCAGCAGCTTAGGCGGGGGTGGCTATGGCTACACCTTC
NA | NA | TRBJ1-2 | TRBV19 | CASSDKLTNYGYTF | TGTGCCAGTTCGGACAAGCTGACTAACTATGGCTACACCTTC
NA | NA | TRBJ2-1 | TRBV5-1 | CASSLDGSSSYNEQFF | TGCGCCAGCAGCTTGGACGGGTCTAGCTCCTACAATGAGCAGTTCTTC
TRBD1 | NA | TRBJ2-1 | TRBV7-2 | CASSLGAGDRGYEQFF | TGTGCCAGCAGCTTGGGGGCGGGGGACAGGGGGTATGAGCAGTTCTTC
NA | NA | TRBJ1-1 | TRBV10-2 | CASSESETGLNTEAFF | TGCGCCAGCAGTGAGTCAGAAACAGGTCTGAACACTGAAGCTTTCTTT
NA | NA | TRBJ1-2 | TRBV25-1 | CASSETGTRGYGYTF | TGTGCCAGCAGTGAAACAGGGACCCGCGGCTATGGCTACACCTTC
NA | NA | TRBJ1-2 | TRBV6-1 | CASSALSTTYGYTF | TGTGCCAGCAGTGCCCTATCAACCACCTATGGCTACACCTTC
NA | few | TRBJ2-2 | TRBV4-2 | CASSQIAYTGELFF | TGTGCCAGCAGCCAAATAGCTTACACCGGGGAGCTGTTTTTT
NA | NA | TRBJ2-1 | TRBV6-1 | CASNGGATYNEQFF | TGTGCCAGCAATGGGGGGGCCACCTACAATGAGCAGTTCTTC
NA | few | TRBJ1-1 | TRBV12-5 | CASAPWGDGTEAFF | TGTGCTAGTGCCCCGTGGGGGGACGGCACTGAAGCTTTCTTT
TRBD1 | few | TRBJ2-3 | TRBV15 | CATSRVQGGGDTQYF | TGTGCCACCAGCAGAGTACAGGGGGGCGGAGATACGCAGTATTTT
TRBD1 | few | TRBJ2-7 | TRBV5-6 | CASSQTGTGAYEQYF | TGTGCCAGCAGCCAAACCGGGACAGGGGCCTACGAGCAGTACTTC
TRBD1 | NA | TRBJ2-5 | TRBV5-1 | CASSRTGGGETQYF | TGCGCCAGCAGCAGGACAGGGGGCGGGGAGACCCAGTACTTC
TRBD2 | NA | TRBJ2-7 | TRBV15 | CATSRDRAAGVYEQYF | TGTGCCACCAGCAGAGATCGGGCGGCGGGGGTCTACGAGCAGTACTTC
NA | NA | TRBJ2-3 | TRBV7-6 | CASSLRGRGAWDTQYF | TGTGCCAGCAGCTTGCGTGGACGGGGGGCCTGGGATACGCAGTATTTT